The 25 T cell receptor beta chains in this list originate from one sample, sequenced in a study of blood T cells in healthy people across ages. Next came a second PCR, run for about 7 to 12 cycles, which used a sample-barcoded 5' primer along with a J-beta primer mix. Each CDR3 protein is one row after TCRdb ran MiXCR on the 5' RACE reads. The sample records about a million distinct CDR3 sequences, around 49% being singletons. Sequencing was performed on blood. These receptors originate from a man younger than 40 in good health.

This clonotype was counted many times. The rearrangement joins TRBV20-1 to TRBJ2-5; weak D call: TRBD2 (6 bases). Germline V gene data show CDR1 as DFQATT and CDR2 as SNEGSKA (reference sequence). The V and J ends lost 5 bases and 1 base respectively, with 20 bases between them. The CDR3 runs to 16 residues. CDR3: CSAPRRRGSIQETQYF. As DNA, the CDR3 is TGCAGTGCTCCAAGGCGGAGGGGAAGTATCCAAGAGACCCAGTACTTC.

This clonotype was seen more than once but under ten times. The chain joins TRBV27 to TRBJ1-2, with a possible D match to TRBD1 (5 bases). The CDR3 sequence is 14 residues long. V lost 2 bases and J 6 bases, leaving 13 bases between the germline ends. Germline V gene data show CDR1 as MNHEY and CDR2 as SMNVEV (reference sequence). CDR3 sequence: CASSLKGTPNGYTF. The CDR3, as DNA: TGTGCCAGCAGTTTAAAAGGGACGCCCAATGGCTACACCTTC.

The rearrangement joins TRBV20-1 to TRBJ2-5; maybe TRBD2 (6 bases). CDR1 and CDR2 (germline): DFQATT, SNEGSKA (reference sequence). V was trimmed by 0 bases and J by 11 bases, leaving 19 bases between them. This CDR3 is built from 14 residues. The CDR3 sequence: CSAREGGPFNEQYF. DNA of the CDR3: TGCAGTGCTAGAGAGGGGGGTCCCTTCAATGAGCAGTACTTC.

This chain connects TRBV10-3 to TRBJ1-1, with a possible D match to TRBD1 (5 bases). Germline-derived CDR1 and CDR2 are ENHRY and SYGVKD. V was cut by 4 bases and J by 4 bases, with 13 bases left in between. The CDR3 consists of 14 residues. CDR3 amino acids: CAISGSQVTTEAFF. CDR3 DNA sequence: TGTGCCATCAGTGGTTCACAGGTAACCACTGAAGCTTTCTTT.

This clonotype was detected only a few times. The genes are TRBV3-1 and TRBJ2-7; D is undetermined. Germline CDR1 is LGHDT and CDR2 is YNNKEL (reference sequence). The CDR3 loop spans 14 amino acids. Trimming took off 3 bases at V and 5 bases at J, with 14 bases between the two ends. The CDR3 loop is CASSQETEMDEQYF. The CDR3 DNA reads as TGTGCCAGCAGCCAGGAGACTGAGATGGACGAGCAGTACTTC.

Regarding this clonotype: At one end, the junction sequence differs from germline, possibly due to a read error. This CDR3 reads CASRLGDNEQFF. In DNA form, the CDR3 reads TGTGCCAGCAGGTTAGGAGACAATGAGCAGTTCTTC. This rearrangement joins TRBV12-3 or TRBV12-4 to TRBJ2-1; no definite D call. The CDR3 is 12 amino acids.

The chain has TRBV5-1 and TRBJ2-1; D gene unclear. The germline gives CDR1 SGHRS, CDR2 YFSETQ. The length of the CDR3 is 15 residues. The V and J ends lost 0 bases and 0 bases respectively, with 7 bases between them. The CDR3 is CASSLGIRSYNEQFF. In nucleotides, the CDR3 is TGCGCCAGCAGCTTGGGGATCCGCTCCTACAATGAGCAGTTCTTC.

V is TRBV24-1 and J is TRBJ2-3; 9 nucleotides agree with TRBD2. The ends lost 6 bases at V and 1 base at J; junction bases unmatched: 13. CDR1 is KGHDR, CDR2 SFDVKD, per germline. The CDR3 consists of 18 residues. For the CDR3, the DNA is TGTGCCACCAGTCTGCCAGCGGGGGGCCGTCTGGGCACAGATACGCAGTATTTT. This translates into CATSLPAGGRLGTDTQYF.

The chain carries TRBV4-2 and TRBJ2-3; the match to TRBD2 covers 9 bases. With V trimmed by 2 bases and J by 4 bases, 7 bases remained unmatched. The CDR3 runs 16 residues. The V gene's germline CDR1 is LGHNA and CDR2 YNFKEQ. The CDR3 loop reads CASSQFGGGASDTQYF. In nucleotides, the CDR3 is TGTGCCAGCAGCCAATTTGGCGGGGGGGCGTCAGATACGCAGTATTTT.

The chain uses TRBV7-2 and TRBJ1-2; no clear D. The CDR3 length is 12 residues. Germline assignment: CDR1 SGHTA and CDR2 FQGNSA. V gave up 6 bases and J gave up 8 bases, with 13 bases separating them. The CDR3 bases are TGTGCCAGCAGGGGCCTCCTTCAGGGCTACACCTTC. It yields the protein CASRGLLQGYTF.

V gene TRBV3-1 combines with J gene TRBJ1-4; D gene unclear. Trimming removed 0 bases from V and 5 bases from J, with 10 bases in between. The CDR3 extends over 15 amino acids. Looked up from germline, CDR1 is LGHDT and CDR2 is YNNKEL (reference sequence). Here the CDR3 DNA reads TGTGCCAGCAGCCAAGATGTGCGGGCGAATGAAAAACTGTTTTTT. Its translation is CASSQDVRANEKLFF.

This clonotype was counted many times. The V call is TRBV20-1, the J call TRBJ2-7; 10 nucleotides agree with TRBD2. Germline V gene sequence: CDR1 DFQATT, CDR2 SNEGSKA (reference sequence). The CDR3 is 13 residues long. V lost 3 bases to trimming and J lost 6 bases; unmatched junction nucleotides: 5. CDR3 in amino acids: CSASDSGGCEQYF. CDR3 sequence (DNA): TGCAGTGCTAGCGATAGCGGGGGGTGCGAGCAGTACTTC.

This clonotype has a single count. The chain uses TRBV20-1 and TRBJ2-7; D unclear. Germline V CDR1 and CDR2: DFQATT, SNEGSKA (reference sequence). V lost 3 bases, J lost 3 bases, and 18 bases lay in between. The CDR3 extends over 15 amino acids. This CDR3 is CSASDFGPKVYEQYF. The CDR3 region has the DNA TGCAGTGCTAGCGACTTCGGACCGAAAGTCTACGAGCAGTACTTC.

The chain is built from TRBV10-3 and TRBJ2-1, with 8 bases aligning to TRBD2. CDR1 and CDR2 from the germline V gene are ENHRY and SYGVKD. This CDR3 is built from 13 residues. V was clipped by 8 bases and J by 10 bases; unmatched bases: 10. The CDR3 loop is CAIAGGGPYEQFF. The CDR3 bases are TGTGCCATCGCTGGCGGGGGGCCCTACGAGCAGTTCTTC.

The V gene is TRBV27, the J gene TRBJ2-6; 9 nucleotides match TRBD1. Germline loops: CDR1 MNHEY, CDR2 SMNVEV (reference sequence). There are 17 residues in the CDR3. With 5 bases clipped from V and 0 bases from J, the junction kept 5 bases outside the gene matches. The CDR3 DNA reads as TGTGCCAGCAGTCAGGGACAGGGAGACTCTGGGGCCAACGTCCTGACTTTC. Its protein product is CASSQGQGDSGANVLTF.

This clonotype was seen a handful of times. The V and J genes are TRBV28 and TRBJ2-1; D is possibly TRBD1 (6 bases). This CDR3 comprises 12 residues. Deletions cut 5 bases from V and 10 bases from J, with 12 bases between. Germline-derived CDR1 and CDR2 are MDHEN and SYDVKM. Here the CDR3 DNA reads TGTGCCAGCAGTGCGACAGGTAAAGAGCAGTTCTTC. Protein product: CASSATGKEQFF.

The chain is built from TRBV7-6 and TRBJ1-4, with D uncertain. Germline loops: CDR1 SGHVS, CDR2 FNYEAQ. This CDR3 has 13 residues. V shed 6 bases and J shed 5 bases, with 10 bases lying between them. CDR3: CASRREDNEKLFF. Here the CDR3 DNA reads TGTGCCAGCAGGAGGGAGGACAATGAAAAACTGTTTTTT.

The chain couples TRBV6-5 to TRBJ2-7, with 9 bases that match TRBD1. Germline values: CDR1 MNHEY, CDR2 SVGAGI. This CDR3 spans 14 amino acids. The ends lost 6 bases at V and 2 bases at J; junction bases unmatched: 5. CDR3 amino acids: CASSRQGGPYEQYF. The DNA of the CDR3 is TGTGCCAGCAGCAGACAGGGGGGCCCCTACGAGCAGTACTTC.

The genes are TRBV6-5 and TRBJ1-1; D perhaps matches TRBD1 (6 bases). Germline CDR1 and CDR2: MNHEY and SVGAGI. This CDR3 is built from 15 residues. Trimming shortened V by 2 bases and J by 0 bases, and 10 bases separated the two germline ends. CDR3 sequence: CASSYQGIMNTEAFF. The CDR3 coding sequence is TGTGCCAGCAGTTACCAGGGGATCATGAACACTGAAGCTTTCTTT.

This clonotype was counted between two and nine times. V is TRBV27 and J is TRBJ1-2, with D hard to call. This CDR3 is 15 amino acids long. Germline V CDR1 and CDR2: MNHEY, SMNVEV (reference sequence). The V gene lost 3 bases and the J gene lost 0 bases, with 11 bases spanning the gap. The CDR3 sequence is CASSLIGRANYGYTF. CDR3 bases: TGTGCCAGCAGTTTGATCGGGAGAGCTAACTATGGCTACACCTTC.

For the CDR3, the DNA is TGTGCCAGCAGTTACGGCGGGGCCCAAGAGACCCAGTACTTC. Protein sequence: CASSYGGAQETQYF. The chain carries TRBV6-5 and TRBJ2-5, with a tentative D call TRBD2 (6 bases). The germline V and J ends were trimmed by 2 bases and 1 base, with 8 bases remaining between them. The V gene's germline CDR1 is MNHEY and CDR2 SVGAGI. This CDR3 has 14 amino acids.

V is TRBV10-3 and J is TRBJ1-1, with 7 bases fitting TRBD1. J was trimmed by 0 bases and V by 10 bases; bases with no gene match: 5. The CDR3 consists of 13 residues. Germline V CDR1 and CDR2: ENHRY, SYGVKD. The CDR3 DNA reads TGTGCCACTACAGGGGACGTGAACACTGAAGCTTTCTTT. It is translated as CATTGDVNTEAFF.

The V gene is TRBV4-1, the J gene TRBJ1-2; a weak D match, TRBD1 (5 bases). V lost 3 bases and J lost 6, with 11 bases in between. In germline, CDR1 is MGHRA, CDR2 YSYEKL. This CDR3 spans 13 amino acids. This CDR3 is CASSHRGADGYTF. CDR3 bases: TGCGCCAGCAGCCACCGAGGGGCCGATGGCTACACCTTC.

This chain uses TRBV7-9 with TRBJ2-7; D may correspond to TRBD1 or TRBD2 (5 bases each). V dropped 5 bases and J dropped 4 bases, with 18 bases sitting between them. Germline assignment: CDR1 SEHNR and CDR2 FQNEAQ (reference sequence). The CDR3 has 15 amino acids. In DNA, the CDR3 is TGTGCCAGCAGCCGAGGGACCCTGGGCGTTTACGAGCAGTACTTC. It yields the protein CASSRGTLGVYEQYF.

This clonotype has ten or more counts. This chain links TRBV27 with TRBJ2-3; D is possibly TRBD1 (6 bases). CDR1 MNHEY and CDR2 SMNVEV come from the germline V gene (reference sequence). Trimming cost V 7 bases and J 1 base, with 12 bases left between them. The CDR3 has 14 residues. In DNA, the CDR3 is TGTGCCAGCACCAGAGCAGGGGGCACAGATACGCAGTATTTT. It is translated as CASTRAGGTDTQYF.